The 15 T cell receptor beta chains reported below all come from one sample, sequenced in a study of blood T cell repertoires in COVID-19. Assay used: immunoSEQ multiplex PCR; TCRdb lists only in-frame clones, some missing. The table records more than 100,000 clones, approximately 86% of them present only once. The specimen was peripheral blood. The receptors were gathered from a woman aged 45-59 years with active or convalescent COVID-19.

The rearrangement uses TRBV3-1 (or the pseudogene TRBV3-2) and TRBJ2-3; TRBD2 aligns across 7 bases. The V gene end was trimmed by 0 bases and the J gene end by 12 bases; junction bases not matched to a gene: 12. This CDR3 is 15 amino acids long. Germline V gene lookup returns CDR1 LGHDT and CDR2 YNNKEL (reference sequence). The CDR3 protein is CASSQERLAEPPQYF. The CDR3 nucleotides are TGTGCCAGCAGCCAAGAGCGGCTAGCGGAGCCCCCCCAGTATTTT.

The chain is built from TRBV24-1 and TRBJ2-3; 12 bases are a match to TRBD2. The CDR3 extends over 17 amino acids. Germline V gene sequence: CDR1 KGHDR, CDR2 SFDVKD. V dropped 3 bases and J dropped 5; count of bases not matched to a gene: 8. CDR3 protein: CATSDTTTSGSGDTQYF. The CDR3, as DNA: TGTGCCACCAGTGATACGACGACTAGCGGGAGTGGAGATACGCAGTATTTT.

The gene calls are TRBV2 and TRBJ1-1; no clear D gene. CDR3 length equals 14 residues. CDR1 and CDR2 (germline): SNHLY, FYNNEI. The V end lost 7 bases, the J end lost 4 bases, and 16 bases lay between the germline ends. The CDR3 loop reads CASIREVGRTEAFF. The CDR3 DNA follows: TGTGCCAGCATTCGGGAGGTAGGACGCACTGAAGCTTTCTTT. Filled out from reference TRBV2 and TRBJ1-1, the complete variable domain reads EPEVTQTPSHQVTQMGQEVILRCVPISNHLYFYWYRQILGQKVEFLVSFYNNEISEKSEIFDDQFSVERPDGSNFTLKIRSTKLEDSAMYFCASIREVGRTEAFFGQGTRLTVV.

V and J are TRBV28 and TRBJ2-5; D gene unclear. The CDR3 loop spans 13 amino acids. V lost 1 base and J lost 3, with 6 bases in between. CDR1 is MDHEN and CDR2 is SYDVKM in the germline V gene. The CDR3 sequence is CASSLSPEETQYF. Here the CDR3 DNA reads TGTGCCAGCAGTTTATCCCCCGAAGAGACCCAGTACTTC.

V is TRBV5-1 and J is TRBJ2-3; tentatively, D is TRBD1 (6 bases). CDR3 length: 16 amino acids. V gave up 3 bases and J gave up 4 bases, with 18 bases separating them. CDR1 is SGHRS, CDR2 YFSETQ, per germline. The CDR3 DNA reads as TGCGCCAGCAGCTCCGTCCCGGGACAAGATCCAGATACGCAGTATTTT. Protein product: CASSSVPGQDPDTQYF.

The rearrangement uses TRBV5-1 and TRBJ1-1, with 7 bases that match TRBD1. J was trimmed by 6 bases and V by 0 bases; bases with no gene match: 2. Germline-derived CDR1 and CDR2 are SGHRS and YFSETQ. The CDR3 covers 13 residues. The CDR3 DNA is TGCGCCAGCAGCTTGGACAGGGGATCTGAAGCTTTCTTT. Encoded protein: CASSLDRGSEAFF.

The V and J genes are TRBV5-8 and TRBJ2-1, with TRBD2 identical over 9 bases. The CDR3 has 14 residues. The germline V gene has CDR1 SGHTS and CDR2 YDEGEE. V was clipped by 3 bases and J by 9 bases; unmatched bases: 7. The CDR3 sequence is CASSWTSVLSEQFF. The CDR3 DNA follows: TGTGCCAGCAGCTGGACTAGCGTTTTGTCTGAGCAGTTCTTC.

The gene calls are TRBV20-1 and TRBJ2-7; a weak D match, TRBD1 (5 bases). The CDR3 runs to 11 residues. Per germline, CDR1 DFQATT and CDR2 SNEGSKA (reference sequence). V lost 3 bases and J 3 bases, leaving 6 bases between the germline ends. CDR3: CSARQGYEQYF. CDR3 bases: TGCAGTGCTAGGCAGGGCTACGAGCAGTACTTC.

The rearrangement links TRBV5-6 to TRBJ2-3; TRBD2 aligns across 9 bases. Trimming at V came to 3 bases and at J to 0 bases, leaving 2 bases not matched to a gene. Germline CDR1 reads SGHDT; CDR2 reads YYEEEE. This CDR3 comprises 15 residues. CDR3 in amino acids: CASSSTSGSTDTQYF. CDR3 DNA sequence: TGTGCCAGCAGCTCCACTAGCGGGAGCACAGATACGCAGTATTTT.

This chain connects TRBV5-6 to TRBJ1-1; weak D call: TRBD1 (5 bases). From germline, CDR1 is SGHDT and CDR2 YYEEEE. Deletions cut 4 bases from V and 6 bases from J, with 13 bases between. The CDR3 loop spans 13 amino acids. The CDR3: CASSGGTGAEAFF. The CDR3 coding sequence is TGTGCCAGCAGCGGGGGTACGGGGGCTGAAGCTTTCTTT.

The J gene is TRBJ2-3, the V gene TRBV4-1; 7 nucleotides align to TRBD2. Losses at the gene ends were 4 bases for V and 0 bases for J; bases not matched to a gene: 10. The germline V gene encodes CDR1 MGHRA and CDR2 YSYEKL. This CDR3 has 17 amino acids. CDR3 nucleotides: TGCGCCAGCAGCCGAGATTCTAGCGGAGATAGCACAGATACGCAGTATTTT. Its protein product is CASSRDSSGDSTDTQYF.

The chain joins TRBV18 to TRBJ2-3, with TRBD2 as a possible D gene (6 bases). V was cut by 3 bases and J by 4 bases, with 14 bases left in between. CDR3 length equals 15 residues. The germline V gene has CDR1 KGHSH and CDR2 LQKENI. The CDR3 DNA is TGTGCCAGCTCACCGGGGGGACCAAGGGCAGATACGCAGTATTTT. As protein: CASSPGGPRADTQYF.

This chain links TRBV28 with TRBJ2-6; possibly TRBD1 for D (6 bases). Germline CDR1 is MDHEN and CDR2 is SYDVKM. V lost 3 bases to trimming and J lost 2 bases, with 26 bases between them. The CDR3 length is 21 residues. CDR3 coding DNA: TGTGCCAGCAGTTTCTTTGGGGAAGATACAGGGATCAATACTGGGGCCAACGTCCTGACTTTC. Protein product: CASSFFGEDTGINTGANVLTF. Full variable domain (outside the CDR3, taken from reference TRBV28 and TRBJ2-6): DVKVTQSSRYLVKRTGEKVFLECVQDMDHENMFWYRQDPGLGLRLIYFSYDVKMKEKGDIPEGYSVSREKKERFSLILESASTNQTSMYLCASSFFGEDTGINTGANVLTFGAGSRLTVL.

Only a few counts were recorded for this clone. This rearrangement joins TRBV29-1 to TRBJ1-1, with 12 bases identical to TRBD1. Germline CDR1 SQVTM, CDR2 ANQGSEA. The trim removed 5 bases at V and 3 bases at J, leaving 13 bases unmatched. The CDR3 has 17 amino acids. The CDR3 DNA sequence: TGCAGCGTTTCAGGGACAGGGGGCGGGTTACAGGACACTGAAGCTTTCTTT. Amino acids: CSVSGTGGGLQDTEAFF.

The V and J genes are TRBV27 and TRBJ1-2; TRBD1 is a possible D gene (5 bases). V was shortened by 0 bases and J by 7 bases, with 15 bases between the two germline ends. Per the germline V gene, CDR1 is MNHEY and CDR2 is SMNVEV (reference sequence). CDR3 size: 15 residues. The CDR3 is CASSLSGAQTSGYTF. Written as DNA, the CDR3 is TGTGCCAGCAGTTTATCAGGGGCGCAGACCTCTGGCTACACCTTC.